The present entry profiles one T cell receptor beta chain with its context. What it recognizes is unknown. Using immunoSEQ multiplex PCR, the repertoire was profiled, and TCRdb retains in-frame clones only, with some absent. The table includes around 40,000 clones, 85% to 90% detected once. This record comes from a study of OX40 agonist ivuxolimab in advanced cancers. The overall study: In this trial design, patients received ivuxolimab intravenously at 0.01 to 10 mg/kg every 2 weeks. The group had a mean age of about 60 years, ranged from roughly 23 to 90, and was 82.7% male. The study's findings and limits: In CD8+ T cells, expanded clones were on average more numerous than in CD4+. A proportion of nonresponders additionally exhibited low normalized T-cell clonal expansion.

Germline CDR1 reads LNHDA; CDR2 reads SQIVND (reference sequence). The CDR3 length is 14 residues. Between the trimmed V and J ends, which lost 6 bases and 7 bases, there was a span of 15 bases. The origin of this receptor is an adult with an advanced solid tumor such as melanoma, head and neck, liver or kidney cancer. The sample consisted of CD4+ or CD8+ T cells sorted from blood, taken in a trial of the OX40 agonist ivuxolimab. The chain is built from TRBV19 and TRBJ1-4; D not resolved. The CDR3 DNA follows: TGTGCCAGTAGCACCGGGAGGGTCGGTGAAAAACTGTTTTTT. Amino acids: CASSTGRVGEKLFF.